This TCR beta chain was found in a study of spatial heterogeneity in lung cancer. Across the whole study: Fewer alpha-chain than beta-chain sequences were consistently detected. The library had UMIs, and each TCR and UMI pair averaged more than ten raw reads.

This clonotype has ten or more counts. Indicated time point: sample taken at primary tumor resection. Whole RNA came from tumor, nontumor lung or frozen PBMC and was sequenced without being sorted. Samples came from 72 TRACERx patients with untreated early-stage lung cancer. TCR cDNA molecules each carried a unique molecular identifier. A single record per CDR3 protein comes from TCRdb applying MiXCR to the 5' RACE reads. The repertoire holds approximately 38,000 distinct CDR3 sequences, with around 5.5% as singletons. The CDR3 totals 16 residues. After removal of 5 bases from V and 2 bases from J, the junction contained 5 bases not matched to a gene. Germline loops: CDR1 SGHTA, CDR2 FQGNSA.

The starting material was PBMCs, obtained at surgery. The receptor comes from a male donor with early-stage non-small cell lung cancer. The V gene is TRBV7-2, the J gene TRBJ2-3, with 12 bases identical to TRBD2. The CDR3 sequence is CASSLRLAGATDTQYF. CDR3 nucleotides: TGTGCCAGCAGCCTCCGACTAGCGGGGGCCACAGATACGCAGTATTTT.